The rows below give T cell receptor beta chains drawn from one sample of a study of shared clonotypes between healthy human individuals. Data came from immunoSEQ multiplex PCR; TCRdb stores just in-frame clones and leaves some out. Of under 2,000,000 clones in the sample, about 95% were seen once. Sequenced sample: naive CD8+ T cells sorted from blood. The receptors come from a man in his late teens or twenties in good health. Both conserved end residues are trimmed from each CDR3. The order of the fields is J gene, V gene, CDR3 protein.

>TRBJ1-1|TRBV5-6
ASSLGAPNTEAF
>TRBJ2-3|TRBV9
ASSPSSGTYTDTQY
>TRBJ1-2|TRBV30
AWSVAETNYGYT
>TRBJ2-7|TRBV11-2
ASNPTVSYEQY
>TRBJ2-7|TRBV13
ASSSGLAGGLPYEQY
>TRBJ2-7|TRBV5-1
ASSWRGTSSYEQY
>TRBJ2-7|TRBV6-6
ASSYSNPENYEQY
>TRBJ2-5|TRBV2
ASRDMARGAQETQY
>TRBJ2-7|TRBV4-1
ASSQELGVQY
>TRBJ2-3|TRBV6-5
ASSSFVQGAGDTQY
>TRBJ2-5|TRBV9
ASSVGNPDETQY
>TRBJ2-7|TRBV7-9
ASSQDRVGQY
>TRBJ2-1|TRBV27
ASSPPGGWYNEQF
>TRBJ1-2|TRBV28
ASSLYRLQGDYGYT
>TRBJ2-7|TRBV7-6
ASSLATGWAYEQY
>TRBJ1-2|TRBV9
ASSRGGADGYT
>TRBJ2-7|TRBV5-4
ASSLGGWGQDVDEQY
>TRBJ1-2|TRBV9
ASNGPSYGYT
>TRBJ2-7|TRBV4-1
ASSQEFSVIFYEQY
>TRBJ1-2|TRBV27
ASLSQAYGYT
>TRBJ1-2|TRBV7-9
ASSLGGTGGYT
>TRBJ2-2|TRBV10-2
ASSSRSNTGELF
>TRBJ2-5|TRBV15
ATSSRDEHQETQY
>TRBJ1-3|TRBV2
ASRNDPGQAFSGNTIY
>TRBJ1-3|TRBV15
ATSSSTDSSGNTIY
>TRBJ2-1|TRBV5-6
ASSLALIPGQF
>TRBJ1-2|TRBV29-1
STLTGNDYGYT
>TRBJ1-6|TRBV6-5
AARGQGDSPLH
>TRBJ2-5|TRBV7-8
ASSLGAVKQETQY
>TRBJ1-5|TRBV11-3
ASSLGGGDSNQPQH
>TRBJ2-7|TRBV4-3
ASSQGDTYEQY
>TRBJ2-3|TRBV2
ASSTTSGGGTLTDTQY
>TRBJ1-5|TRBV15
ATSRGSNQPQH
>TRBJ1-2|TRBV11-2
ASSLSGDMEVGYT
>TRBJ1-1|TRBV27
ASSLDPQGFAEAF
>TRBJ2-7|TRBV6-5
ASSYGPYYDQY
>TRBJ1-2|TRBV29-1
SARHQGEEGYT
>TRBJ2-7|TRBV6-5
ASSWQKQGYEQY
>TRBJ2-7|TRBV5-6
ASSPGQIYEQY
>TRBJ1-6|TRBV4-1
ASSQALNSPLH
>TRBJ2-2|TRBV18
ASSPTDPNTGELF